The 31 T cell receptor beta chains presented below share a single source sample, sequenced in a study of CD8+CD57+ T cells in acquired aplastic anemia. For CDR3 and TCR beta VDJ profiling, genomic DNA was the template used. TCRdb used MiXCR to reprocess the reads, holding one entry per CDR3 protein. Among approximately 220,000 distinct CDR3 sequences listed, roughly 50% were seen once. Only patients with CD8+CD57+ cell expansion on flow cytometry were chosen for sequencing. Sequencing was carried out using sorted CD4+, CD8+, or CD8+CD57+ T cells (not recorded which) from PBMCs. The receptors come from a human donor with aplastic anemia.

This clonotype has a count of ten or more. The V and J genes are TRBV11-1 and TRBJ2-5, with TRBD1 matching 7 bases. Germline V CDR1 and CDR2: SGHAT, FQDESV (reference sequence). CDR3 length equals 13 residues. The junction had 5 bases not matched to a gene; V was cut back by 6 bases and J by 4 bases. Here the CDR3 reads CASRYEGAETQYF. CDR3 sequence (DNA): TGTGCCAGCAGATACGAGGGGGCAGAGACCCAGTACTTC.

In its sample, this clonotype was seen many times. J is TRBJ2-7 and V is TRBV14; a possible D gene is TRBD2 (5 bases). Germline lookup yields CDR1 SGHDN and CDR2 FVKESK. The CDR3 length is 14 residues. V was clipped by 2 bases and J by 5 bases, with 13 bases between them. The CDR3 sequence is CASSQLGDGNEQYF. CDR3 sequence (DNA): TGTGCCAGCAGCCAATTGGGTGACGGGAACGAGCAGTACTTC.

CDR3 DNA sequence: TGTGCCACCAGCAGATGGCGGGGGGGCGCCGGGAGTGGCTACACCTTC. It codes for CATSRWRGGAGSGYTF. V is TRBV15 and J is TRBJ1-2; a weak D match, TRBD1 (6 bases). The V gene lost 2 bases and the J gene lost 7 bases, with 20 bases spanning the gap. The CDR3 is 16 amino acids. Per germline, CDR1 LNHNV and CDR2 YYDKDF (reference sequence).

At least ten counts were recorded for this clonotype. This chain links TRBV19 with TRBJ2-7, with D maybe TRBD1 (5 bases). The CDR3 is 13 amino acids. V was shortened by 4 bases and J by 3 bases, with 10 bases between the two germline ends. The germline CDR1 and CDR2 sequences are LNHDA and SQIVND (reference sequence). CDR3 loop: CASSRTTFYEQYF. The CDR3 nucleotides read TGTGCCAGTAGTAGGACAACTTTCTACGAGCAGTACTTC.

This clonotype occurred many times. This chain links TRBV11-3 with TRBJ1-6, with D unresolved. Trimming stripped 3 bases from V and 7 bases from J, with 7 bases between. The CDR3 has 13 residues. CDR1 is SGHNT and CDR2 is YENEEA in the germline V gene. The CDR3: CASSFGRNSPLHF. The CDR3 bases are TGTGCCAGCAGCTTTGGACGGAATTCACCCCTCCACTTT.

This clonotype was observed many times. The rearrangement links TRBV7-2 to TRBJ2-1, with 8 nucleotides matching TRBD2. CDR3 length: 16 residues. V was pared by 3 bases and J by 1 base, with 5 bases of the junction left unmatched. From germline, CDR1 is SGHTA and CDR2 FQGNSA. The CDR3: CASSLGGLASYNEQFF. As DNA, the CDR3 is TGTGCCAGCAGCTTGGGTGGACTAGCATCCTACAATGAGCAGTTCTTC. Full variable domain (remainder filled in from reference TRBV7-2 and TRBJ2-1): GAGVSQSPSNKVTEKGKDVELRCDPISGHTALYWYRQSLGQGLEFLIYFQGNSAPDKSGLPSDRFSAERTGGSVSTLTIQRTQQEDSAVYLCASSLGGLASYNEQFFGPGTRLTVL.

The chain employs TRBV7-2 and TRBJ2-3; D possibly uses TRBD1 or TRBD2 (5 bases each). Germline CDR1 is SGHTA and CDR2 is FQGNSA. V dropped 5 bases and J dropped 4 bases, with 13 bases sitting between them. This CDR3 comprises 14 residues. The CDR3 loop is CASSVGVVPDTQYF. In DNA, the CDR3 is TGTGCCAGCAGCGTGGGGGTGGTACCAGATACGCAGTATTTT.

In its sample, this clonotype was seen many times. The chain carries TRBV7-2 and TRBJ1-2, with D unclear. The CDR3 loop spans 13 amino acids. Per the germline V gene, CDR1 is SGHTA and CDR2 is FQGNSA. The V gene lost 1 base and the J gene lost 7 bases, with 10 bases spanning the gap. In DNA, the CDR3 is TGTGCCAGCAGCTTAGGGGGTTTGGTTGGCTACACCTTC. Its protein product is CASSLGGLVGYTF. Drawing the rest from reference TRBV7-2 and TRBJ1-2, the complete variable domain is GAGVSQSPSNKVTEKGKDVELRCDPISGHTALYWYRQSLGQGLEFLIYFQGNSAPDKSGLPSDRFSAERTGGSVSTLTIQRTQQEDSAVYLCASSLGGLVGYTFGSGTRLTVV.

In this sample, this clonotype turned up many times. At one boundary the junction diverges from the germline segment, which might be a read error. V and J are TRBV2 and TRBJ1-3, with 9 nucleotides matching TRBD1. The CDR3 covers 13 residues. Germline V gives CDR1 SNHLY, CDR2 FYNNEI. The CDR3 loop reads CASSPGQGLYLGF. Here the CDR3 DNA reads TGTGCCAGCAGCCCGGGACAGGGACTCTACCTGGGTTTT.

This clonotype was picked up one time. It is likely a read error, because the conserved phenylalanine at the end of the CDR3 is missing. It is unclear where the CDR3 begins or ends on the DNA, so no DNA is shown, and the CDR3 is as TCRdb lists it. V gene TRBV19 combines with J gene TRBJ2-6. Germline V gene sequence: CDR1 LNHDA, CDR2 SQIVND (reference sequence). The CDR3 length equals 9 residues, ends included. The CDR3 region is CASSTARTS.

This clonotype was recorded once. The rearrangement links TRBV19 to TRBJ2-6; D is ambiguous. CDR1 LNHDA and CDR2 SQIVND come from the germline V gene (reference sequence). Trimming removed 4 bases at V and 2 bases at J, with 12 bases between. The CDR3 contains 16 residues. This CDR3 reads CASSTLALAGANVLTF. The CDR3 nucleotides read TGTGCCAGTAGTACCCTTGCTCTCGCTGGGGCCAACGTCCTGACTTTC.

This chain uses TRBV29-1 with TRBJ1-2; 7 bases are a match to TRBD1. The germline gives CDR1 SQVTM, CDR2 ANQGSEA. The CDR3 covers 13 residues. With V trimmed by 6 bases and J by 6 bases, 10 bases remained unmatched. This chain's CDR3 is CSVDSGTVNGYTF. CDR3 coding DNA: TGCAGCGTGGACTCCGGGACAGTTAATGGCTACACCTTC.

A few counts support this clonotype. A much larger clonotype is one base distant, so this may be a read error. This chain joins TRBV7-3 and TRBJ1-4; the match to TRBD1 covers 8 bases. The CDR3 spans 13 residues. V was clipped by 6 bases and J by 8 bases; unmatched bases: 5. Germline V CDR1 and CDR2: SGHTA, FQGTGA. The CDR3 DNA is TGTGCCAGCAGACGCGGACAGGGCGAAAAACTGTTTTTT. Protein product: CASRRGQGEKLFF. The full variable domain, with the rest looked up from reference TRBV7-3 and TRBJ1-4, is GAGVSQTPSNKVTEKGKYVELRCDPISGHTALYWYRQSLGQGPEFLIYFQGTGAADDSGLPNDRFFAVRPEGSVSTLKIQRTERGDSAVYLCASRRGQGEKLFFGSGTQLSVL.

On this clonotype: The conserved closing phenylalanine or tryptophan is absent in this CDR3, likely reflecting a read error. The gene calls are TRBV10-3 and TRBJ1-5; TRBD2 aligns across 7 bases. The assigned J gene may be wrong: the sequence end matches TRBJ2-3 better. Germline V gene lookup returns CDR1 ENHRY and CDR2 SYGVKD. The CDR3 is 15 residues long. The CDR3 loop reads CAISESRTGGQPQYS. The CDR3 DNA is TGTGCCATCAGTGAGTCGAGGACGGGGGGTCAGCCCCAGTATTCT.

In this sample, this clonotype turned up many times. The chain is built from TRBV14 and TRBJ1-4; no clear D gene. CDR3 length: 14 amino acids. Germline lookup yields CDR1 SGHDN and CDR2 FVKESK. Trimming stripped 4 bases from V and 5 bases from J, with 11 bases between. CDR3 coding DNA: TGTGCCAGCAGCCTTGGAGGGAGCAATGAAAAACTGTTTTTT. Residues: CASSLGGSNEKLFF.

Many counts were recorded for this clonotype. This chain uses TRBV12-3 or TRBV12-4 with TRBJ2-1; TRBD1 agrees at 8 bases. Losses at the gene ends were 5 bases for V and 10 bases for J; bases not matched to a gene: 4. CDR3 length: 12 residues. CDR3 DNA sequence: TGTGCCAGCAGTAGGACAGGGTTCGAGCAGTTCTTC. Its protein is CASSRTGFEQFF.

Notes on this clonotype: At one end the junction does not follow the germline gene, possibly because of a read error. The CDR3 spells CATSDLAGDTGELVF. The CDR3 DNA reads TGTGCCACCAGTGATTTAGCGGGAGACACCGGGGAGCTGGTTTTT. The chain combines TRBV24-1 with TRBJ2-2; 8 positions match TRBD2. CDR3 length: 15 residues. The germline gives CDR1 KGHDR, CDR2 SFDVKD.

On this clonotype itself: A much larger clone is a single base away; this may be a read error. Since the CDR3 does not end with the conserved phenylalanine or tryptophan, this likely comes from a read error. The gene calls are TRBV30 and TRBJ2-7, with 7 bases aligning to TRBD1. CDR1 is GTSNPN and CDR2 is SVGIG in the germline V gene (reference sequence). The V and J ends lost 2 bases and 5 bases, in that order; junction bases with no gene match: 6. There are 13 residues in the CDR3. CDR3 nucleotides: TGTGCCTGGAGTTACAGGGGAGTCAACGAGCAGTACCTC. The encoded protein is CAWSYRGVNEQYL.

This clonotype appeared many times. The chain has TRBV5-8 and TRBJ1-2, with D perhaps matching TRBD1 (6 bases). The CDR3 totals 14 residues. The germline V and J ends were trimmed by 4 bases and 6 bases, with 16 bases remaining between them. In germline, CDR1 is SGHTS, CDR2 YDEGEE. The CDR3 DNA is TGTGCCAGCAGCCCGGAGGAGACAGGAAATGGCTACACCTTC. This encodes CASSPEETGNGYTF. Together with reference TRBV5-8 and TRBJ1-2, the CDR3 gives the full variable domain: EAGVTQSPTHLIKTRGQQATLRCSPISGHTSVYWYQQALGLGLQFLLWYDEGEERNRGNFPPRFSGRQFPNYSSELNVNALELEDSALYLCASSPEETGNGYTFGSGTRLTVV.

At least ten counts were recorded for this clonotype. This chain links TRBV4-1 with TRBJ2-7; TRBD1 matches 9 bases. CDR3 length: 15 residues. Trimming at V came to 1 base and at J to 5 bases, leaving 6 bases not matched to a gene. Germline lookup yields CDR1 MGHRA and CDR2 YSYEKL. The CDR3, as DNA: TGCGCCAGCAGCCAAGTCCCGGGACAGGGCGACGAGCAGTACTTC. Its translation is CASSQVPGQGDEQYF.

Concerning this clonotype itself: No conserved phenylalanine or tryptophan is present at the end of the CDR3, so a read error is the likely explanation. The DNA is omitted, as the CDR3 cannot be located on it reliably, and the CDR3 follows TCRdb's listing. V and J are TRBV5-1 and TRBJ2-7; the D call of TRBD2 is as the table states it, not checked on the DNA. Inclusive of both ends, the CDR3 amounts to 9 amino acids. Germline-derived CDR1 and CDR2 are SGHRS and YFSETQ. The CDR3 loop is CASSSRTSG.

In the case of this clonotype: The junction does not match germline at one end; this may be a read error. The genes are TRBV5-5 and TRBJ2-5, with D perhaps given as TRBD1 or TRBD2 (6 bases each). The CDR3 contains 20 residues. Germline CDR1 SGHKS, CDR2 YYEKEE (reference sequence). This CDR3 is CASSQVRTGISAGEEEAQYF. As DNA, the CDR3 is TGCGCCAGCAGCCAAGTCCGAACGGGGATATCGGCAGGGGAGGAAGAGGCCCAGTACTTC.

This clonotype was recorded at least ten times. The chain links TRBV20-1 to TRBJ2-3, with D hard to call. Germline V gene sequence: CDR1 DFQATT, CDR2 SNEGSKA (reference sequence). Trimming pared 6 bases from V and 4 bases from J, leaving 14 bases between. This CDR3 spans 13 amino acids. The CDR3 nucleotides are TGCAGTGCGGATATATATGGGGCAGATACGCAGTATTTT. This codes for CSADIYGADTQYF.

This clonotype was observed many times. The J gene is TRBJ1-5, the V gene TRBV6-1; TRBD1 matches 8 bases. V was pared by 7 bases and J by 7 bases, with 9 bases of the junction left unmatched. This CDR3 comprises 14 residues. Germline-derived CDR1 and CDR2 are MNHNS and SASEGT. CDR3 DNA: TGTGCCAGCAAGCAGGGGGCTTTTCGACAGCCCCAGCATTTT. This codes for CASKQGAFRQPQHF.

The chain combines TRBV6-5 with TRBJ1-6, with 9 bases fitting TRBD1. Germline CDR1 reads MNHEY; CDR2 reads SVGAGI. Trimming took 6 bases from V and 6 from J; bases not matched to a gene: 6. There are 15 residues in the CDR3. CDR3 nucleotides: TGTGCCAGCAGGCAGGACAGGGGAGGTAATTCACCCCTCCACTTT. It codes for CASRQDRGGNSPLHF.

In its sample, this clonotype was seen a few times. The genes are TRBV29-1 and TRBJ1-3; D is unresolved. This CDR3 comprises 14 residues. Germline lookup yields CDR1 SQVTM and CDR2 ANQGSEA. The V and J ends lost 2 bases and 0 bases respectively, with 8 bases between them. The CDR3: CSVETSSSGNTIYF. The DNA for the CDR3 is TGCAGCGTTGAAACAAGTAGCTCTGGAAACACCATATATTTT.

About this clonotype itself: A much larger clone differs from this one at a single base, so this may be a read error. The chain couples TRBV6-6 to TRBJ1-2; TRBD1 matches 10 bases. Germline values: CDR1 MNHNY, CDR2 SVGAGI (reference sequence). CDR3 length equals 13 residues. CDR3 sequence (DNA): TGTGCCAGCCTGGACAGGGGGGGATATGGCTGCACCTTC. Amino acid sequence: CASLDRGGYGCTF.

This clonotype was recorded many times. This chain joins TRBV3-1 and TRBJ2-7, with D uncertain. Trimming took 1 base from V and 6 from J, leaving 10 bases between them. This CDR3 spans 13 amino acids. CDR1 LGHDT and CDR2 YNNKEL come from the germline V gene (reference sequence). The DNA of the CDR3 is TGTGCCAGCAGCCAAGTGGGGTACTCCGAGCAGTACTTC. It is translated as CASSQVGYSEQYF.

The CDR3 loop reads CATSGFYEQYF. DNA of the CDR3: TGTGCCACCAGTGGTTTCTACGAGCAGTACTTC. The rearrangement joins TRBV24-1 to TRBJ2-7; unclear D gene. Germline V gives CDR1 KGHDR, CDR2 SFDVKD. V lost 5 bases and J 3 bases, leaving 4 bases between the germline ends. The CDR3 contains 11 residues.

This clonotype was recorded at least ten times. The chain links TRBV19 to TRBJ1-2, with 7 bases fitting TRBD1. Germline lookup yields CDR1 LNHDA and CDR2 SQIVND (reference sequence). Trimming at V came to 9 bases and at J to 8 bases, leaving 15 bases not matched to a gene. CDR3 length: 14 residues. The CDR3 reads CASRARGGAGGYTF. CDR3 DNA sequence: TGTGCCAGCAGGGCGCGAGGGGGCGCGGGGGGCTACACCTTC.

The V gene is TRBV24-1, the J gene TRBJ1-1, with D unresolved. Germline-derived CDR1 and CDR2 are KGHDR and SFDVKD. V lost 4 bases to trimming and J lost 8 bases, with 7 bases between them. This CDR3 spans 11 amino acids. This chain's CDR3 is CATSEGSEAFF. In DNA form, the CDR3 reads TGTGCCACCAGTGAGGGGAGCGAAGCTTTCTTT.